Each of the 12 T cell receptor beta chains below was sequenced from the same sample in a study of cytomegalovirus exposure and HLA in healthy donors. PCR used 60 Vbeta primers and 13 Jbeta primers. Using immunoSEQ multiplex PCR, the repertoire was profiled, and TCRdb retains in-frame clones only, with some absent. The table lists 95,000 to 150,000 clones, roughly 66% of them singletons. The sequenced sample consisted of PBMCs. These receptor sequences come from a young man in good health and CMV-seronegative.

In its sample, this clone was seen once. The chain joins TRBV5-1 to TRBJ2-7; 7 positions match TRBD2. The CDR3 length is 15 residues. CDR1 and CDR2 from the germline V gene are SGHRS and YFSETQ. The V segment lost 4 bases and the J segment 3 bases; nucleotides outside the gene matches: 10. As DNA, the CDR3 is TGCGCCAGCAGCCTGAGGGAGGGGACCAACTACGAGCAGTACTTC. Protein product: CASSLREGTNYEQYF.

The V and J genes are TRBV9 and TRBJ2-3, with D unresolved. Germline V gene sequence: CDR1 SGDLS, CDR2 YYNGEE. The CDR3 runs to 15 residues. Trimming took 0 bases from V and 3 from J, leaving 11 bases between them. CDR3 protein: CASSVVGEVTDTQYF. The CDR3 nucleotides are TGTGCCAGCAGCGTAGTGGGTGAGGTGACAGATACGCAGTATTTT. The full variable domain, with the rest looked up from reference TRBV9 and TRBJ2-3, is DSGVTQTPKHLITATGQRVTLRCSPRSGDLSVYWYQQSLDQGLQFLIQYYNGEERAKGNILERFSAQQFPDLHSELNLSSLELGDSALYFCASSVVGEVTDTQYFGPGTRLTVL.

The V and J genes are TRBV6-1 and TRBJ2-3, with unresolved D. Looked up from germline, CDR1 is MNHNS and CDR2 is SASEGT. This CDR3 contains 12 residues. The V end lost 6 bases, the J end lost 5 bases, and 9 bases lay between the germline ends. The CDR3 here is CASSQVGDTQYF. In DNA, the CDR3 is TGTGCCAGCAGCCAGGTTGGAGATACGCAGTATTTT.

The V and J genes are TRBV29-1 and TRBJ2-3; 8 nucleotides match TRBD1. V shed 4 bases and J 6 bases; nucleotides not matched to a gene: 9. Germline values: CDR1 SQVTM, CDR2 ANQGSEA. The CDR3 runs to 14 residues. The CDR3 here is CSVVVQGAQDTQYF. The DNA of the CDR3 is TGCAGCGTTGTGGTGCAGGGGGCGCAGGATACGCAGTATTTT.

This chain connects TRBV30 to TRBJ2-1; 11 nucleotides align to TRBD2. The V and J ends lost 3 bases and 15 bases, in that order; junction bases with no gene match: 16. CDR1 GTSNPN and CDR2 SVGIG come from the germline V gene (reference sequence). There are 15 residues in the CDR3. This CDR3 is CAWSPSTSGAKKRFF. The CDR3 DNA sequence: TGTGCCTGGAGCCCGTCGACTAGCGGGGCCAAAAAGAGGTTCTTC.

This clone occurred a few times. V and J are TRBV29-1 and TRBJ1-3; 7 bases fit TRBD1. CDR1 and CDR2 from the germline V gene are SQVTM and ANQGSEA. V lost 2 bases and J lost 5; bases outside the gene matches: 3. This CDR3 region has 13 residues. CDR3 protein: CSVETGQRNTIYF. The CDR3, as DNA: TGCAGCGTTGAAACGGGACAGAGAAACACCATATATTTT.

The chain links TRBV6-1 to TRBJ2-1; the D is unclear. Germline V gives CDR1 MNHNS, CDR2 SASEGT. The length of the CDR3 is 14 residues. The V end lost 8 bases, the J end lost 5 bases, and 16 bases lay between the germline ends. CDR3 amino acids: CASEAFTQHNEQFF. The CDR3 DNA is TGTGCCAGCGAAGCGTTCACTCAGCACAATGAGCAGTTCTTC.

This sequence joins TRBV28 and TRBJ1-2; a weak D match, TRBD1 (6 bases). The CDR3 totals 13 residues. Deletions cut 6 bases from V and 4 bases from J, with 12 bases between. CDR1 is MDHEN, CDR2 SYDVKM, per germline. In DNA form, the CDR3 reads TGTGCCAGCAGCACCCGGGACACCTATGGCTACACCTTC. Protein: CASSTRDTYGYTF.

This chain connects TRBV28 to TRBJ1-1, with unresolved D. This CDR3 is built from 13 residues. Looked up from germline, CDR1 is MDHEN and CDR2 is SYDVKM. Trimming pared 7 bases from V and 11 bases from J, leaving 20 bases between. The CDR3 nucleotides are TGTGCCAGCACAGGTTTGGAAACGAGGAGGGCTTTCTTT. Translation gives CASTGLETRRAFF.

The genes are TRBV29-1 and TRBJ2-3; no clear D. Germline CDR1 is SQVTM and CDR2 is ANQGSEA. The V and J ends lost 4 bases and 0 bases respectively, with 14 bases between them. CDR3 size: 15 residues. CDR3 amino acids: CSVVVLGSSTDTQYF. In DNA, the CDR3 is TGCAGCGTTGTTGTGCTGGGCTCAAGCACAGATACGCAGTATTTT.

The V call is TRBV29-1, the J call TRBJ2-5; D is undetermined. The J call may be mistaken, given a closer DNA end match to TRBJ2-7. Germline lookup yields CDR1 SQVTM and CDR2 ANQGSEA. The CDR3 extends over 9 amino acids. CDR3 amino acids: CSVAHEQYF. As DNA, the CDR3 is TGCAGCGTTGCCCACGAGCAGTACTTC.

The count of this clone is one. This chain's CDR3 is CASSNMQGGVRHF. CDR3 DNA: TGTGCCAGCAGCAATATGCAGGGGGGAGTGCGCCACTTT. The chain combines TRBV7-2 with TRBJ1-6; 7 bases are a match to TRBD1. Per germline, CDR1 SGHTA and CDR2 FQGNSA. The CDR3 totals 13 residues. The V gene end was trimmed by 5 bases and the J gene end by 18 bases; junction bases not matched to a gene: 13.